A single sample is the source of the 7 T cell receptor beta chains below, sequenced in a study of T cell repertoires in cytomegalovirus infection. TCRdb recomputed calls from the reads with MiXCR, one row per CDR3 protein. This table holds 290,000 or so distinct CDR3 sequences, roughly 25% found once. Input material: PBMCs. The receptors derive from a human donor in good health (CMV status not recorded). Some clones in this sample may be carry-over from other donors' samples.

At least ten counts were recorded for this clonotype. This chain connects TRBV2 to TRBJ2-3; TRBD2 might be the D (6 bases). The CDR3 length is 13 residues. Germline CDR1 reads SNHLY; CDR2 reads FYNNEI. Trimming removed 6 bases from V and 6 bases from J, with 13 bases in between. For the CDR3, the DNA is TGTGCCAGCAGGACGGGACTCTTGGATACGCAGTATTTT. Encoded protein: CASRTGLLDTQYF.

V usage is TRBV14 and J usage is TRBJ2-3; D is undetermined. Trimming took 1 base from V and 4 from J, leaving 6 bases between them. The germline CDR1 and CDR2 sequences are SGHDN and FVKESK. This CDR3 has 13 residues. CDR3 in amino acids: CASSQAGADTQYF. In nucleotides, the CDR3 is TGTGCCAGCAGCCAAGCCGGTGCAGATACGCAGTATTTT.

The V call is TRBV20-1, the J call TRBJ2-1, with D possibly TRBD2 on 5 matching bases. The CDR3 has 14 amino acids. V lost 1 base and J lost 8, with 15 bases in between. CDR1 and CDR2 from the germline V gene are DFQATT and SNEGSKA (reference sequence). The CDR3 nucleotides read TGCAGTGCTAGAGTCTGGCAGGTGGGAGATGAGCAGTTCTTC. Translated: CSARVWQVGDEQFF.

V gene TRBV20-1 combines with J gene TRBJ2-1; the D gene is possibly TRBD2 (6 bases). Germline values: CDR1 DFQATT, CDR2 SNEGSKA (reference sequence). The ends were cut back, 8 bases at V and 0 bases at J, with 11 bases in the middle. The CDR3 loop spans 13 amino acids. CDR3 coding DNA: TGCAGTCCCCTAGCGAGCTCCTACAATGAGCAGTTCTTC. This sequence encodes CSPLASSYNEQFF.

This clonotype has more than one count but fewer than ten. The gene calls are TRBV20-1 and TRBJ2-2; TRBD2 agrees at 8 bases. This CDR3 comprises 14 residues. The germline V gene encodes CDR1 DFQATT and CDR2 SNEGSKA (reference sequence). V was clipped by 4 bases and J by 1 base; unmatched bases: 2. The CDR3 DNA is TGCAGTGCTATCGCGGGGGGGAACACCGGGGAGCTGTTTTTT. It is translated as CSAIAGGNTGELFF.

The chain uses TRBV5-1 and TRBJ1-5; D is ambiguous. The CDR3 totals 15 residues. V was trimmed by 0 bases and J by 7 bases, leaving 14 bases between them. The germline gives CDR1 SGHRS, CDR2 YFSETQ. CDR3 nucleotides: TGCGCCAGCAGCTTGGAACCAGGACTTCGGCAGCCCCAGCATTTT. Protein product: CASSLEPGLRQPQHF.

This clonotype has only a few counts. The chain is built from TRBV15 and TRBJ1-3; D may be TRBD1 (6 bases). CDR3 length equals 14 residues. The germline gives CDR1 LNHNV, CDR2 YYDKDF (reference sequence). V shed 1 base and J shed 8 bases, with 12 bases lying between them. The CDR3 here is CATSRGGGGDTIYF. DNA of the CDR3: TGTGCCACCAGCAGAGGTGGAGGGGGAGACACCATATATTTT.